This TCR beta chain was retrieved from a study of follicular helper T cells after annual influenza vaccination. Losses at the gene ends were 2 bases for V and 1 base for J; bases not matched to a gene: 3. From germline, CDR1 is SGHRS and CDR2 YFSETQ. This CDR3 has 16 amino acids. Method: immunoSEQ multiplex PCR; TCRdb's copy keeps in-frame clones and lacks some. The repertoire holds some 11,000 clones, with 70% to 85% as singletons. The time point: 2014-2015 season, pre-vaccination. This sequence was found in an adult who received the influenza vaccine. The specimen was CXCR5- memory CD4+ T cells sorted from blood, collected on the day of influenza vaccination. The chain joins TRBV5-1 to TRBJ2-5; 12 bases agree with TRBD2. The CDR3 sequence: CASSFGTSGFQETQYF. The CDR3 DNA reads as TGCGCCAGCAGCTTCGGGACTAGCGGGTTCCAAGAGACCCAGTACTTC.